This entry describes one T cell receptor beta chain. This entry belongs to a study of blood T cell repertoires in COVID-19. At the level of the study: From the United States, Italy and Spain came samples of acute and convalescent COVID-19. PBMCs, B-cell-depleted T cells, or T cells were the source of the cDNA or gDNA that made up the material.

Authors' analysis steps: It was from reference gene primer amplification that nucleated cell counts were estimated. Profiling relied on immunoSEQ multiplex PCR, and the TCRdb table lists in-frame clones only, not all of them. V and J calls and clone size are copied from that table; D and trimming were computed from the DNA. The table lists tens of thousands of clones, 80% to 90% of them singletons. The CDR3 is 15 residues long. Trimming took 3 bases from V and 0 from J, leaving 11 bases between them. Germline V gene data show CDR1 as LGHDT and CDR2 as YNNKEL (reference sequence). The sequence was collected from a human donor with acute or convalescent COVID-19. The donor label of this sample is uncertain. V gene TRBV3-1 (or the pseudogene TRBV3-2) combines with J gene TRBJ1-1; D possibly corresponds to TRBD1 (5 bases). The sequencing input was peripheral blood. The CDR3 loop is CASSQPGGLNTEAFF. In nucleotides, the CDR3 is TGTGCCAGCAGCCAGCCCGGGGGGTTGAACACTGAAGCTTTCTTT.